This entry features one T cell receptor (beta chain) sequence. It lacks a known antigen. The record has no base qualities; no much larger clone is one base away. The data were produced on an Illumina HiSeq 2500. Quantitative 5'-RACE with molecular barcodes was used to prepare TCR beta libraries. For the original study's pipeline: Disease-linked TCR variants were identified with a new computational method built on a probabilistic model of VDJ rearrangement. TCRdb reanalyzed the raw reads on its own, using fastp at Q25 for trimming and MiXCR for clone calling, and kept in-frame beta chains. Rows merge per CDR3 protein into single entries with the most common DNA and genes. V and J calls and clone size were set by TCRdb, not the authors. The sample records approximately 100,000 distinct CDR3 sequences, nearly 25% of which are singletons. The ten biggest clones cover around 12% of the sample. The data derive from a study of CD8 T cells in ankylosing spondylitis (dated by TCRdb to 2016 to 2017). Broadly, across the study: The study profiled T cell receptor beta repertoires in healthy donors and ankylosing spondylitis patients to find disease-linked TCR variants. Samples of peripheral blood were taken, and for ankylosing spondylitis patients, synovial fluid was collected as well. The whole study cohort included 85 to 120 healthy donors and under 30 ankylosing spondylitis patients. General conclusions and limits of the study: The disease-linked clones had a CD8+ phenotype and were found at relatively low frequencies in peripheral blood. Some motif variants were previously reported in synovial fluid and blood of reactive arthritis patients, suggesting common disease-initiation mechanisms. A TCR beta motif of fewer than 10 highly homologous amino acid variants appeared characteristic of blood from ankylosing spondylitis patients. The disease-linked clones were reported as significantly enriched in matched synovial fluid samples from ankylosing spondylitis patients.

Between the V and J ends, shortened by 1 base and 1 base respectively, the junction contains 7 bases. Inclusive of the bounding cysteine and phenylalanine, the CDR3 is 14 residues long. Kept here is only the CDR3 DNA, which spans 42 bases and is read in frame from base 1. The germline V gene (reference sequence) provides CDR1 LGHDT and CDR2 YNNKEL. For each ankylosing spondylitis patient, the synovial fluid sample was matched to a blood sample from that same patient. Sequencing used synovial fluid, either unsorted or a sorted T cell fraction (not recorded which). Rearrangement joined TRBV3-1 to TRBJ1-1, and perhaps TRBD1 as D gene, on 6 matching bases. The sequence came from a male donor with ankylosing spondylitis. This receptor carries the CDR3 CASSQATGNTEAFF. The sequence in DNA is TGTGCCAGCAGCCAAGCGACAGGGAACACTGAAGCTTTCTTT.